This T cell receptor beta chain was captured by sequencing in a study of blood T cell repertoires in COVID-19. Here immunoSEQ multiplex PCR was the method, and the copy in TCRdb shows in-frame clones only, minus some. The sample records under 300,000 clones, 75% to 90% being singletons. The CDR3 extends over 13 amino acids. V shed 5 bases and J 5 bases; nucleotides not matched to a gene: 1. Germline CDR1 is LGHDT and CDR2 is YNNKEL (reference sequence). The TCR comes from a woman in her late teens or twenties who had recovered from COVID-19. Material for sequencing was PBMCs or T cells enriched from blood (not recorded which). The rearrangement uses TRBV3-1 (or the pseudogene TRBV3-2) and TRBJ2-3; TRBD2 aligns across 10 bases. This CDR3 is CASSSSGGDTQYF. The CDR3 nucleotides read TGTGCCAGCAGCTCTAGCGGGGGAGATACGCAGTATTTT.